A single T cell receptor (beta chain) is shown here with its context. This table comes from immunoSEQ multiplex PCR, and its TCRdb copy is limited to in-frame clones, with some not included. The repertoire holds 26,000 or so clones, with more than 80% as singletons. This sample stems from a study of blood T cell repertoires in COVID-19. Study at large: COVID-19 samples collected from the United States, Italy and Spain covered acute and convalescent phases.

Germline CDR1 SGHTA, CDR2 FQGNSA. Germline trimming cut 5 bases from V and 2 bases from J; bases unmatched to any gene: 5. The CDR3 runs 15 residues. Input material: peripheral blood. The chain links TRBV7-2 to TRBJ2-7; 11 nucleotides align to TRBD2. This receptor was taken from a human donor in a cohort sampled during active COVID-19. The CDR3 loop is CASSPSSGGTYEQYF. The CDR3, as DNA: TGTGCCAGCAGCCCATCTAGCGGGGGGACCTACGAGCAGTACTTC.